Listed below are T cell receptor beta chains from one sample, sequenced in a study of shared clonotypes between healthy human individuals. Clones were read by immunoSEQ multiplex PCR, and TCRdb kept only the in-frame ones, dropping some. The profile shows 2,500,000 or so clones, 85% to 95% of them singletons. The material sequenced was naive CD4+ T cells from PBMCs. These receptors all come from a man between 18 and 29 years old in good health. Some clones in this sample may be carry-over from other donors' samples. Both conserved end residues are part of each CDR3. The order of the fields is clone size, D gene, J gene, V gene, CDR3 DNA, CDR3 protein. D genes are given only for firm matches. Size tells how often a clone was seen (once, few, many) or the class of an expanded clone, and some rows leave it out.

- | TRBD1 | TRBJ2-5 | TRBV20-1 | TGCAGTGGACAGGGACGGGAGACCCAGTACTTC | CSGQGRETQYF
once | - | TRBJ2-3 | TRBV28 | TGTGCCAGCAGTCGCTGGGATACGCAGTATTTT | CASSRWDTQYF
- | TRBD2 | TRBJ2-1 | TRBV7-2 | TGTGCCAGCAGTTGGACTAGCGGGAGATCCGACAATGAGCAGTTCTTC | CASSWTSGRSDNEQFF
- | - | TRBJ2-5 | TRBV11-3 | TGTGCCAGCAGCTCACGGAGAGAAGGGACCCAGTACTTC | CASSSRREGTQYF
- | - | TRBJ1-2 | TRBV5-6 | TGTGCCAGCAGCTTGTACCCAGGGTGGAGCGGCTACACCTTC | CASSLYPGWSGYTF
- | - | TRBJ1-5 | TRBV28 | TGTGCCAGCAACTTTGGCATCTATCAGCCCCAGCATTTT | CASNFGIYQPQHF
- | - | TRBJ1-1 | TRBV28 | TGTGCCAGCAGACCCGGGACCCCTGTCACTGAAGCTTTCTTT | CASRPGTPVTEAFF
- | TRBD2 | TRBJ2-7 | TRBV5-1 | TGCGCCAGCAGCCGGACTAGCGGGACTGGTGAGCAGTACTTC | CASSRTSGTGEQYF
- | TRBD1 | TRBJ2-5 | TRBV6-5 | TGTGCCAGCAATCGAGAGAGGGGGCGGGAGACCCAGTACTTC | CASNRERGRETQYF
few | TRBD1 | TRBJ1-1 | TRBV18 | TGTGCCAGCTCGTCGGACAGGGTTTCCACTGAAGCTTTCTTT | CASSSDRVSTEAFF
- | - | TRBJ1-4 | TRBV7-9 | TGTGCCAGCAGCTTAGTAGGCAGGGGAGGAACTAATGAAAAACTGTTTTTT | CASSLVGRGGTNEKLFF
once | TRBD1 | TRBJ2-7 | TRBV15 | TGTGCCACCAGCAGAGAACAGGGGTCTTACGAGCAGTACTTC | CATSREQGSYEQYF
- | - | TRBJ1-1 | TRBV19 | TGTGCCAGTAGTAGCCGAGTCGGGAATACTGAAGCTTTCTTT | CASSSRVGNTEAFF
- | - | TRBJ1-4 | TRBV5-1 | TGCGCCAGCAGCATAGGGACCTACCGTAATGAAAAACTGTTTTTT | CASSIGTYRNEKLFF
- | - | TRBJ2-1 | TRBV7-6 | TGTGCCAGCAGCCCTAGGGGCCCGGGAAATGAGCAGTTCTTC | CASSPRGPGNEQFF
- | TRBD1 | TRBJ1-1 | TRBV5-1 | TGCGCCAGCAGCATAGACAGGGGAGACACTGAAGCTTTCTTT | CASSIDRGDTEAFF
- | TRBD1 | TRBJ1-5 | TRBV19 | TGTGCCAGTAGTATAGCCGGGGACAGGCCCCGGCCCCAGCATTTT | CASSIAGDRPRPQHF
- | - | TRBJ2-7 | TRBV7-2 | TGTGCCAGCAGCTTACAGTTCGAGCAGTACTTC | CASSLQFEQYF
- | - | TRBJ1-2 | TRBV18 | TGTGCCAGCTCTCCTGCGGCTCGGGGCGACTATGGCTACACCTTC | CASSPAARGDYGYTF
- | - | TRBJ2-4 | TRBV5-4 | TGTGCCAGCAGCCCCGACGGTTTTAAGATTCAGTACTTC | CASSPDGFKIQYF
- | - | TRBJ2-6 | TRBV13 | TGTGCCAGCAGCTTTAGCTCTGGGGCCAACGTCCTGACTTTC | CASSFSSGANVLTF
- | - | TRBJ2-3 | TRBV28 | TGTGCCAGCAGTAGCTCAGGGACAGATACGCAGTATTTT | CASSSSGTDTQYF